A single sample is the source of the 17 T cell receptor beta chains below, sequenced in a study of T cell changes during pregnancy in multiple sclerosis (dated by TCRdb to between 2018 and 2021). The library relied on the immunoSEQ multiplex PCR assay. The immuneACCESS repertoire file appears here via TCRdb, limited to in-frame rearrangements. These files lack a portion of the clones; in checked studies, under half of the deficit traces to unresolved V genes, and the cause of the others is not known. Counted in this sample were tens of thousands of clones; 80% to 95% of them appeared once. 2.5% to 3% of the sample is in the top ten clones. The sequencing here drew on peripheral blood, taken in the third trimester of pregnancy. These receptors all stem from a female donor in good health, enrolled as a control in a pregnancy study.

The chain couples TRBV25-1 to TRBJ1-3; the D gene is possibly TRBD1 (5 bases). V shed 6 bases and J shed 4 bases, with 7 bases lying between them. In germline, CDR1 is MGHDK, CDR2 SYGVNS. The CDR3 loop spans 12 amino acids. The CDR3 bases are TGTGCCAGCAGAGGGGTGGGAAACACCATATATTTT. Its protein is CASRGVGNTIYF.

The chain recombines TRBV5-1 with TRBJ2-1; the D gene is possibly TRBD2 (7 bases). Germline V lookup: CDR1 SGHRS, CDR2 YFSETQ. The length of the CDR3 is 15 residues. V was clipped by 3 bases and J by 7 bases, with 17 bases between them. The CDR3, as DNA: TGCGCCAGCAGCTCAGGGGCGGGGGATCAAAATGAGCAGTTCTTC. Its protein is CASSSGAGDQNEQFF.

This clone was counted a single time. This chain connects TRBV27 to TRBJ1-5, with 8 nucleotides matching TRBD1. Germline V gene sequence: CDR1 MNHEY, CDR2 SMNVEV (reference sequence). Trimming at V came to 5 bases and at J to 5 bases, leaving 5 bases not matched to a gene. The CDR3 covers 14 residues. In DNA, the CDR3 is TGTGCCAGCAGTCCGAGACAGGGGCATCAGCCCCAGCATTTT. It encodes CASSPRQGHQPQHF.

The V and J genes are TRBV19 and TRBJ1-1; D perhaps matches TRBD1 (6 bases). CDR1 is LNHDA, CDR2 SQIVND, per germline (reference sequence). This CDR3 contains 14 residues. Trimming removed 4 bases at V and 1 base at J, with 10 bases between. The CDR3 nucleotides are TGTGCCAGTAGTAACAGGGAGCGGAACACTGAAGCTTTCTTT. It translates to CASSNRERNTEAFF.

This chain uses TRBV4-1 with TRBJ1-6, with unresolved D. The CDR3 covers 15 residues. CDR1 and CDR2 from the germline V gene are MGHRA and YSYEKL. V was clipped by 0 bases and J by 8 bases, with 11 bases between them. CDR3 sequence reads: CASSQETGSYSPLHF. CDR3 bases: TGCGCCAGCAGCCAAGAGACCGGGTCGTATTCACCCCTCCACTTT.

CDR3 amino acids: CASSLQRLAGLNVLGDEQFF. In DNA form, the CDR3 reads TGTGCCAGCAGCCTTCAACGACTAGCGGGCCTTAACGTGCTCGGCGATGAGCAGTTCTTC. The chain couples TRBV21-1 to TRBJ2-1; TRBD2, the table's D call, was not compared with the DNA. TRBV21-1 is a known pseudogene. The CDR3 sequence is 20 residues long.

The CDR3 region is CASSLQGTRELFF. CDR3 DNA: TGTGCCAGCAGCTTACAGGGAACCCGGGAGCTGTTTTTT. The chain has TRBV5-5 and TRBJ2-2; D possibly corresponds to TRBD1 (6 bases). With 2 bases removed from V and 9 bases from J, the gap between germline ends came to 11 bases. The CDR3 loop spans 13 amino acids. Per germline, CDR1 SGHKS and CDR2 YYEKEE (reference sequence). The complete variable domain, with remaining parts taken from reference TRBV5-5 and TRBJ2-2, reads DAGVTQSPTHLIKTRGQQVTLRCSPISGHKSVSWYQQVLGQGPQFIFQYYEKEERGRGNFPDRFSARQFPNYSSELNVNALLLGDSALYLCASSLQGTRELFFGEGSRLTVL.

The rearrangement links TRBV19 to TRBJ2-7, with D hard to call. V lost 2 bases, J lost 0 bases, and 11 bases lay in between. Germline V gene sequence: CDR1 LNHDA, CDR2 SQIVND (reference sequence). This CDR3 spans 15 amino acids. CDR3 in amino acids: CASSIKKDSSYEQYF. The CDR3, as DNA: TGTGCCAGTAGTATAAAGAAAGACTCCTCCTACGAGCAGTACTTC.

This sequence joins TRBV6-5 and TRBJ1-1; possible D gene TRBD1, 6 bases. Germline V CDR1 and CDR2: MNHEY, SVGAGI. This CDR3 is 15 amino acids long. Deletions cut 2 bases from V and 0 bases from J, with 10 bases between. CDR3 coding DNA: TGTGCCAGCAGTTACAGCCCAGGGGTGAACACTGAAGCTTTCTTT. Its protein is CASSYSPGVNTEAFF.

This clone was counted a single time. The V and J genes are TRBV18 and TRBJ2-1, with D perhaps TRBD1 (6 bases). Deletions cut 1 base from V and 5 bases from J, with 12 bases between. The V gene's germline CDR1 is KGHSH and CDR2 LQKENI. CDR3 length: 15 amino acids. The CDR3 protein is CASSPQRTDNNEQFF. The CDR3 nucleotides read TGTGCCAGCTCACCACAACGGACAGACAACAATGAGCAGTTCTTC. Full variable domain (missing parts from reference TRBV18 and TRBJ2-1): NAGVMQNPRHLVRRRGQEARLRCSPMKGHSHVYWYRQLPEEGLKFMVYLQKENIIDESGMPKERFSAEFPKEGPSILRIQQVVRGDSAAYFCASSPQRTDNNEQFFGPGTRLTVL.

This CDR3 reads CASSLRQGTLLDYGYTF. In DNA form, the CDR3 reads TGTGCCAGCAGCTTGAGACAGGGGACCCTACTAGACTATGGCTACACCTTC. The rearrangement joins TRBV5-6 to TRBJ1-2; 8 bases are shared with TRBD1. Trimming at V came to 1 base and at J to 3 bases, leaving 11 bases not matched to a gene. CDR1 is SGHDT and CDR2 is YYEEEE in the germline V gene. CDR3 length: 17 residues.

The chain couples TRBV9 to TRBJ1-4, with D uncertain. Trimming stripped 3 bases from V and 0 bases from J, with 12 bases between. The CDR3 runs to 16 residues. Germline V gives CDR1 SGDLS, CDR2 YYNGEE. CDR3 coding DNA: TGTGCCAGCAGCGCCATCCCACTGACAACTAATGAAAAACTGTTTTTT. Protein product: CASSAIPLTTNEKLFF.

The chain is built from TRBV4-1 and TRBJ2-5, with TRBD1 matching over 12 bases. This CDR3 is 17 amino acids long. In germline, CDR1 is MGHRA, CDR2 YSYEKL. V lost 3 bases and J lost 2; bases outside the gene matches: 7. The CDR3 is CASSHRDRGPLQETQYF. CDR3 nucleotide sequence: TGCGCCAGCAGCCATAGGGACAGGGGGCCGTTACAAGAGACCCAGTACTTC.

The rearrangement joins TRBV28 to TRBJ2-5; the match to TRBD2 covers 13 bases. The CDR3 runs 17 residues. Germline V gene sequence: CDR1 MDHEN, CDR2 SYDVKM. With V trimmed by 6 bases and J by 1 base, 8 bases remained unmatched. The DNA for the CDR3 is TGTGCCAGCAGGTCGGGACTAGCGGGAACGAGCCAAGAGACCCAGTACTTC. Protein sequence: CASRSGLAGTSQETQYF.

J is TRBJ2-3 and V is TRBV27, with D possibly being TRBD2 (5 bases). Germline CDR1 is MNHEY and CDR2 is SMNVEV (reference sequence). V was pared by 3 bases and J by 0 bases, with 13 bases between. The CDR3 is 16 amino acids. This chain's CDR3 is CASSLSGHASTDTQYF. CDR3 nucleotides: TGTGCCAGCAGTTTGAGCGGTCACGCTAGCACAGATACGCAGTATTTT.

This chain connects TRBV5-4 to TRBJ2-5; 13 nucleotides align to TRBD2. The CDR3 spans 16 residues. V trimming: 2 bases; J trimming: 5 bases; junction bases outside the gene matches: 6. The germline CDR1 and CDR2 sequences are SGHNT and YYREEE (reference sequence). CDR3 in amino acids: CASSFGLAGVSETQYF. The CDR3 nucleotides read TGTGCCAGCAGCTTCGGACTAGCGGGAGTTTCGGAGACCCAGTACTTC.

This sequence joins TRBV28 and TRBJ1-5; D remains unclear. The germline V gene has CDR1 MDHEN and CDR2 SYDVKM. The CDR3 is made up of 16 amino acids. Trimming removed 4 bases from V and 0 bases from J, with 13 bases in between. As DNA, the CDR3 is TGTGCCAGCAGTTCCCCGGGAGCATATAGCAATCAGCCCCAGCATTTT. This codes for CASSSPGAYSNQPQHF.